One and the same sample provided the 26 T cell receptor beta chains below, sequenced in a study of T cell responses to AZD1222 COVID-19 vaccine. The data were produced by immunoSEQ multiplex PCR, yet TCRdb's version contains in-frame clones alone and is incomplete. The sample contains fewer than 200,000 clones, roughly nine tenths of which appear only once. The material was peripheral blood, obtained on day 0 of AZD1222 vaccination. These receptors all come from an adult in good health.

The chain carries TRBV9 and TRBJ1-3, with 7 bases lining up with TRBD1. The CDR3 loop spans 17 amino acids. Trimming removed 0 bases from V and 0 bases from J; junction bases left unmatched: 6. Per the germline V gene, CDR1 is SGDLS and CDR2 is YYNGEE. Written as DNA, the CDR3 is TGTGCCAGCAGCGTAGAAGGGACAGTCCGCTCTGGAAACACCATATATTTT. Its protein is CASSVEGTVRSGNTIYF.

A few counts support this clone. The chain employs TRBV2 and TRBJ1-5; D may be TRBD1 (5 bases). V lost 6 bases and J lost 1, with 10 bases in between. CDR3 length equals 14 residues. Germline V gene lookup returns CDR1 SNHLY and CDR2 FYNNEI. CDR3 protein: CASREGTSNQPQHF. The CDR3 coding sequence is TGTGCCAGCAGGGAGGGGACGAGCAATCAGCCCCAGCATTTT.

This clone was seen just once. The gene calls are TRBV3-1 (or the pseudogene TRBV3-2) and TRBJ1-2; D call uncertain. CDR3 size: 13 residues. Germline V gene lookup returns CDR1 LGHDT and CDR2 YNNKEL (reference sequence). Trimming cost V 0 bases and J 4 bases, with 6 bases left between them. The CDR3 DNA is TGTGCCAGCAGCCAAGACCCCCTCTATGGCTACACCTTC. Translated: CASSQDPLYGYTF.

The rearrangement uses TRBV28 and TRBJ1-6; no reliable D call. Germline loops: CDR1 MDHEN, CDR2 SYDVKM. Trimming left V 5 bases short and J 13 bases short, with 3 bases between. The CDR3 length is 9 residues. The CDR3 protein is CASSPPLHF. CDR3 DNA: TGTGCCAGCAGTCCCCCCCTCCACTTT.

CDR3 protein: CASSIRGPGANVLTF. The CDR3 nucleotides read TGTGCCAGTAGTATTAGGGGGCCTGGGGCCAACGTCCTGACTTTC. V and J are TRBV19 and TRBJ2-6; 7 bases are a match to TRBD1. The V and J ends lost 3 bases and 2 bases, in that order; junction bases with no gene match: 1. This CDR3 is built from 15 residues. Germline V gene sequence: CDR1 LNHDA, CDR2 SQIVND (reference sequence).

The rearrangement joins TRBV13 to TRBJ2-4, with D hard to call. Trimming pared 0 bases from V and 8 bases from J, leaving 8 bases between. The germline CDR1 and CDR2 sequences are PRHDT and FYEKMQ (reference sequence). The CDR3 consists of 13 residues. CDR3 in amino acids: CASSLGARDIQYF. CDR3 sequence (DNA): TGTGCCAGCAGCTTAGGGGCAAGAGACATTCAGTACTTC. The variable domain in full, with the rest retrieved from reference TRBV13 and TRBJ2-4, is AAGVIQSPRHLIKEKRETATLKCYPIPRHDTVYWYQQGPGQDPQFLISFYEKMQSDKGSIPDRFSAQQFSDYHSELNMSSLELGDSALYFCASSLGARDIQYFGAGTRLSVL.

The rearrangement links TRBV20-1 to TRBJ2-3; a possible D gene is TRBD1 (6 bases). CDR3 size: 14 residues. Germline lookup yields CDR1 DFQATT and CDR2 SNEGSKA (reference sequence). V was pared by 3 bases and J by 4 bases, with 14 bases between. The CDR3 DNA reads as TGCAGTGCTAGTTTCCAGGGGAGCGCAGATACGCAGTATTTT. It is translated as CSASFQGSADTQYF.

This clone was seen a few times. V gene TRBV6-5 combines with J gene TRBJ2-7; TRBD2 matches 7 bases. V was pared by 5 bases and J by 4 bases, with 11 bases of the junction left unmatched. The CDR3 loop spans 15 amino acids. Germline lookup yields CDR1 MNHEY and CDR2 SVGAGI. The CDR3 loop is CASSPVFGGSYEQYF. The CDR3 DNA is TGTGCCAGCAGTCCCGTCTTCGGCGGGAGTTACGAGCAGTACTTC.

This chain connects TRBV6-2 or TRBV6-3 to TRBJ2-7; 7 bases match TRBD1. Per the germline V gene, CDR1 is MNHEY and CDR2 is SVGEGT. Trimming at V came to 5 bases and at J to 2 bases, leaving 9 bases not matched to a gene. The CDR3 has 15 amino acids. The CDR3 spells CASSTPGTVTYEQYF. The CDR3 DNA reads TGTGCCAGCAGTACCCCCGGGACAGTAACCTACGAGCAGTACTTC.

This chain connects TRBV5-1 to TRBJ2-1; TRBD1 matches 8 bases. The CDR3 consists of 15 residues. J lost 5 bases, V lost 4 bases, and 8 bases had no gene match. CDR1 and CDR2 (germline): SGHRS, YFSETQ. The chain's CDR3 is CASSRDRGGNNEQFF. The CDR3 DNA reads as TGCGCCAGCAGCCGCGACAGGGGCGGGAACAATGAGCAGTTCTTC.

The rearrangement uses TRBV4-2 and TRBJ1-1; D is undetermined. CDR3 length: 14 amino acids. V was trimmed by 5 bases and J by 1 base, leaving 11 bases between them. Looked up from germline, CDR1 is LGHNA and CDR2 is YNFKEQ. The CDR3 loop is CASSEEGRNTEAFF. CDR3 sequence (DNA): TGTGCCAGCAGCGAGGAGGGCCGGAACACTGAAGCTTTCTTT.

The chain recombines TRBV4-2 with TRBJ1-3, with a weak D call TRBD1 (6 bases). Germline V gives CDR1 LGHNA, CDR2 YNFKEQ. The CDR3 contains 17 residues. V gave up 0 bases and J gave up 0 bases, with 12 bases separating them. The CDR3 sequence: CASSQDEGQSSGNTIYF. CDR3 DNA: TGTGCCAGCAGCCAAGATGAAGGACAGAGCTCTGGAAACACCATATATTTT.

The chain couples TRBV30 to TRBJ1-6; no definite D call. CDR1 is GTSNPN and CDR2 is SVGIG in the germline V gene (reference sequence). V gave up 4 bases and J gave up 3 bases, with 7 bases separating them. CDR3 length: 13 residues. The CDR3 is CAWTQDYNSPLHF. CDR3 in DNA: TGTGCCTGGACCCAAGACTATAATTCACCCCTCCACTTT.

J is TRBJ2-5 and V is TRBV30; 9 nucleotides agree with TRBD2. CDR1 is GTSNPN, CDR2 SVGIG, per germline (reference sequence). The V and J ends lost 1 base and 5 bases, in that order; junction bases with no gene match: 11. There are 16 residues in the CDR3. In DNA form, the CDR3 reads TGTGCCTGGAGTGCCCTAGCGGGGAGCCTCCAGGAGACCCAGTACTTC. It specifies CAWSALAGSLQETQYF. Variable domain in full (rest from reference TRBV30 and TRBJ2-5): SQTIHQWPATLVQPVGSPLSLECTVEGTSNPNLYWYRQAAGRGLQLLFYSVGIGQISSEVPQNLSASRPQDRQFILSSKKLLLSDSGFYLCAWSALAGSLQETQYFGPGTRLLVL.

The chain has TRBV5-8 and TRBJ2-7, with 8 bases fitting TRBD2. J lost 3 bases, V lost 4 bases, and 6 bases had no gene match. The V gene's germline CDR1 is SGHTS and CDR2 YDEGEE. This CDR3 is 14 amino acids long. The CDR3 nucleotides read TGTGCCAGCAGCGTCGGACTAGCACTCTACGAGCAGTACGTC. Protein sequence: CASSVGLALYEQYV.

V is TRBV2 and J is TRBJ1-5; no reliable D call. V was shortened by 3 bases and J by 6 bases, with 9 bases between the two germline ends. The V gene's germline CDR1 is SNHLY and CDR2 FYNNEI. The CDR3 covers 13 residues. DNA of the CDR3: TGTGCCAGCAGTGACAGTATGAGTCAGCCCCAGCATTTT. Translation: CASSDSMSQPQHF.

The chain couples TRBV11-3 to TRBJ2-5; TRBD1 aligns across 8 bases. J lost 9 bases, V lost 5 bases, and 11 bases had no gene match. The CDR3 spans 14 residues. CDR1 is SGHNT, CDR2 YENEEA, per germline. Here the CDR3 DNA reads TGTGCCAGCAGCCTAGGACAGGGCCTCGGAGCCCAGTACTTC. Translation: CASSLGQGLGAQYF.

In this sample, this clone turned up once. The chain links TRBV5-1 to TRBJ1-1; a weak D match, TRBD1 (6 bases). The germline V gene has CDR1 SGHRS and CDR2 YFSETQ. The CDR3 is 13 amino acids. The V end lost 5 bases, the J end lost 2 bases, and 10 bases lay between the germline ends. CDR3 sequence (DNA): TGCGCCAGCAGGAGGGGGGTAAACACTGAAGCTTTCTTT. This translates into CASRRGVNTEAFF.

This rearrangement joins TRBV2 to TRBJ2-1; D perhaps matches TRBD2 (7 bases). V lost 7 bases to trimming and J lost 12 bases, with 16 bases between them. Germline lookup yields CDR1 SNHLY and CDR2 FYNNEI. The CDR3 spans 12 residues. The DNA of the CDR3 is TGTGCCAGCACGGGGGGAGGGGGATTGCAGTTCTTC. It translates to CASTGGGGLQFF.

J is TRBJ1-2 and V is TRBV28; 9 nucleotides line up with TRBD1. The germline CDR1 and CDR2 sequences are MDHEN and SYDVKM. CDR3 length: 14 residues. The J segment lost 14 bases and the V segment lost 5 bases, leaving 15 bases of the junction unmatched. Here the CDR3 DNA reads TGTGCCAGCAGTGGGACCGGGACAGGGAAAGGTTGGACCTTC. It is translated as CASSGTGTGKGWTF.

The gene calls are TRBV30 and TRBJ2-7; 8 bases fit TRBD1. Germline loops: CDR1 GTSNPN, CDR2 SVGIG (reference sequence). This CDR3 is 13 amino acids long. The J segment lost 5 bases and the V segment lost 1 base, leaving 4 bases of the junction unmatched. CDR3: CAWSETGADEQYF. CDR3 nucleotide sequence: TGTGCCTGGAGTGAGACAGGGGCGGACGAGCAGTACTTC.

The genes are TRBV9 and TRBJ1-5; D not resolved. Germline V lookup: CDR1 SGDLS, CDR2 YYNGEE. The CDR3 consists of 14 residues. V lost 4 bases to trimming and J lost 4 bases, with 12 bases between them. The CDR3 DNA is TGTGCCAGCAGCTCTACAGCGATAAATCAGCCCCAGCATTTT. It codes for CASSSTAINQPQHF.

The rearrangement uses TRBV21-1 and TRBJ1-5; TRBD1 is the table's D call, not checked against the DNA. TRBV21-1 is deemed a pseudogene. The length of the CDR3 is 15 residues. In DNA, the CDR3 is TGTGCCAGCAGCAAAGAGGACAGTTGTAATCAGCCCCAGCATTTT. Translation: CASSKEDSCNQPQHF.

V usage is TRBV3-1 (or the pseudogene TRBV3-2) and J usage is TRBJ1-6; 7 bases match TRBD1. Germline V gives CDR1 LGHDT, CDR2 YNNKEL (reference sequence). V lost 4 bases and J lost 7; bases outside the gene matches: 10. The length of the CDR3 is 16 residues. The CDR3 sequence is CASSPSGQIKNSPLHF. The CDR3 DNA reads TGTGCCAGCAGCCCTTCGGGACAGATAAAGAATTCACCCCTCCACTTT.

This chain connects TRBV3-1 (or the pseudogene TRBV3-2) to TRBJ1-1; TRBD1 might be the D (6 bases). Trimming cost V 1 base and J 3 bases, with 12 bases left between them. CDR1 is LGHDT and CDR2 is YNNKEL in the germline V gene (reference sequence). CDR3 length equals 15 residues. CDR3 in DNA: TGTGCCAGCAGCCAAGGAGGCAGGGGAGACACTGAAGCTTTCTTT. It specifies CASSQGGRGDTEAFF.

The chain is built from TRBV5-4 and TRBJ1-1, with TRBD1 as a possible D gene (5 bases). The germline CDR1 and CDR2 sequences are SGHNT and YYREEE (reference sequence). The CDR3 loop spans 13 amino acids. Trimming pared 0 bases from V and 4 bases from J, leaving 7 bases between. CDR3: CASSLGGGTEAFF. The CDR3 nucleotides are TGTGCCAGCAGCTTGGGGGGGGGCACTGAAGCTTTCTTT.